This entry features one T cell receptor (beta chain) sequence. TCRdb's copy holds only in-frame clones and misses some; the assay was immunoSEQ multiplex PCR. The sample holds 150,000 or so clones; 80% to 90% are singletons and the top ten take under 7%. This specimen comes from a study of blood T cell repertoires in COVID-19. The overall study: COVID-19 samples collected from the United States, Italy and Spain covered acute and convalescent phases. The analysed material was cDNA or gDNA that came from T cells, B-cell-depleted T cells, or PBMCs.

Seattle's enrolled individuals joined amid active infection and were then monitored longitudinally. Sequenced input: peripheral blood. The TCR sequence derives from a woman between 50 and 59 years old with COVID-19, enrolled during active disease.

The CDR3 region is CASSETGTGGVNTEAFF. The CDR3 DNA is TGTGCCAGCAGTGAGACCGGGACAGGGGGCGTGAACACTGAAGCTTTCTTT. The chain carries TRBV2 and TRBJ1-1, with 12 positions matching TRBD1. V shed 3 bases and J 0 bases; nucleotides not matched to a gene: 5. The CDR3 has 17 amino acids. In germline, CDR1 is SNHLY, CDR2 FYNNEI. The variable domain in full, completed from reference TRBV2 and TRBJ1-1, reads EPEVTQTPSHQVTQMGQEVILRCVPISNHLYFYWYRQILGQKVEFLVSFYNNEISEKSEIFDDQFSVERPDGSNFTLKIRSTKLEDSAMYFCASSETGTGGVNTEAFFGQGTRLTVV.